This T cell receptor (beta chain) was profiled in a study of T cells in Graves' hyperthyroidism and ophthalmopathy. This clonotype turned up a few times. V dropped 5 bases and J dropped 3 bases, with 10 bases sitting between them. CDR3 length equals 13 residues. In germline, CDR1 is SEHNR, CDR2 FQNEAQ (reference sequence). Those with hyperthyroidism were 18 to 65 years old, newly diagnosed, and ill for under 2 months. Clinical symptoms, serum thyroxine, TRAb, thyroid ultrasound and orbital computed tomography informed diagnoses. What was amplified from RNA transcripts were TCR beta CDR3 regions. TCR CDR3 regions were first amplified by RT-PCR with HTBI primers. TCRdb reprocessed the multiplex PCR reads with MiXCR, giving one entry per CDR3 protein. The table lists roughly 180,000 distinct CDR3 sequences, about 9% of them singletons.

The source of this sequence is a young woman with Graves' hyperthyroidism that later progressed to Graves' ophthalmopathy. The chain employs TRBV7-9 and TRBJ1-2; D is uncertain. Sequenced material: blood. The CDR3 region is CASSRQAYYGYTF. CDR3 sequence (DNA): TGTGCCAGCAGCCGGCAGGCTTACTATGGCTACACCTTC.